Detailed here is one T cell receptor beta chain. Its antigen is currently unknown. The data were obtained in a study of graft-versus-host responses after intestinal transplantation. Study-level background: Transplant recipients had multivisceral, liver-intestinal, or isolated intestinal grafts. Induction with anti-thymocyte globulin, then tacrolimus and steroids for around three years, was given to all recipients.

The CDR3 consists of 15 residues. The V gene lost 5 bases and the J gene lost 4 bases, with 17 bases spanning the gap. Germline CDR1 reads MDHEN; CDR2 reads SYDVKM. TCRdb's copy holds only in-frame clones and misses some; the assay was immunoSEQ multiplex PCR. The sample lists about 88,000 clones, 94% occurring once. The V and J genes are TRBV28 and TRBJ1-2; perhaps TRBD1 as D (5 bases). This TCR came from a human donor who was the organ donor for an intestinal transplant. This sample comprised unstimulated CD4+ T cells sorted from spleen or lymph node cells, obtained before transplant. Here the CDR3 DNA reads TGTGCCAGCAGTAACAATCAGGGAAGGACCTATGGCTACACCTTC. Translating gives CASSNNQGRTYGYTF.